This T cell receptor (beta chain) was obtained from a study of healthy donors' naive CD4 and CD8 T cells. Study-level information: Donors, half of them female, were 20-25, 40-50 or 60-70 years old.

Starting from 450 to 550 ng of total RNA, TCR libraries were made with linear amplification. MiXCR was run by TCRdb on the reads, yielding one entry per CDR3 protein. This repertoire shows 200,000 or so distinct CDR3 sequences, about four fifths found once; its top ten account for approximately 2.5%. General observations from the study: Bias from naive T cell homeostatic proliferation was not addressed. Negatively charged CDR3s marked CD8+ lineage; positively charged CDR3s marked CD4+ lineage.

This CDR3 is built from 16 residues. V was cut by 7 bases and J by 0 bases, with 13 bases left in between. Germline V lookup: CDR1 MNHEY, CDR2 SVGAGI. With regard to this clonotype: Its matching antigen is unknown.

This clonotype was obtained from a pool of human donors in good health; the sample pools cells from several healthy donors. The gene calls are TRBV6-5 and TRBJ1-6; no clear D. Sequenced input: naive CD4+ and CD8+ T cells sorted from blood, pooled from several donors. In DNA form, the CDR3 reads TGTGCCAGCACCGTGGACCCTAGCTCCTATAATTCACCCCTCCACTTT. Its protein product is CASTVDPSSYNSPLHF.